Shown below are 27 T cell receptor beta chains from a single sample sequenced in a study of blood T cells in healthy people across ages. Combining a sample-barcoded 5' primer with a J-beta primer mix, a second PCR ran for roughly 6 to 12 cycles. A single record per CDR3 protein comes from TCRdb applying MiXCR to the 5' RACE reads. The table shows about 900,000 distinct CDR3 sequences, with 60% to 80% occurring only once. The sequenced sample was blood. These receptors all come from a man aged 25 to 45 in good health.

V is TRBV12-3 or TRBV12-4 and J is TRBJ2-1; 8 nucleotides match TRBD2. With 2 bases clipped from V and 10 bases from J, the junction kept 7 bases outside the gene matches. The CDR3 has 14 amino acids. CDR3 residues: CASSLTGGAQEQFF. The CDR3 region has the DNA TGTGCCAGCAGTTTAACCGGGGGGGCCCAAGAGCAGTTCTTC.

The chain is built from TRBV30 and TRBJ1-4; D remains unclear. CDR3 length equals 13 residues. Trimming pared 5 bases from V and 2 bases from J, leaving 9 bases between. The germline V gene has CDR1 GTSNPN and CDR2 SVGIG (reference sequence). The CDR3 DNA reads as TGTGCCTGGGGGAGAGGGACTAATGAAAAACTGTTTTTT. Translation gives CAWGRGTNEKLFF.

The chain joins TRBV25-1 to TRBJ2-5, with D perhaps matching TRBD1 (6 bases). The DNA end is more similar to TRBJ2-1, so the J call may be wrong. From germline, CDR1 is MGHDK and CDR2 SYGVNS. The CDR3 totals 14 residues. For the CDR3, the DNA is TGTGCCAGCAGCGCCGGGACACCAGTAGAGACCCAGTTCTTC. Translation gives CASSAGTPVETQFF.

This clonotype appeared a single time. The rearrangement joins TRBV7-9 to TRBJ2-2, with TRBD1 identical over 10 bases. This CDR3 is 15 amino acids long. Unmatched junction bases numbered 7, after V lost 8 bases and J lost 4 bases. Germline CDR1 is SEHNR and CDR2 is FQNEAQ (reference sequence). The CDR3 loop reads CASQSGQGSTGELFF. The CDR3 DNA reads TGTGCCAGCCAGTCGGGACAGGGGTCCACCGGGGAGCTGTTTTTT.

The CDR3 reads CSVENPGRKGLTEAFF. The CDR3 coding sequence is TGCAGCGTTGAAAACCCCGGACGGAAGGGGCTGACTGAAGCTTTCTTT. The rearrangement uses TRBV29-1 and TRBJ1-1; TRBD1 might be the D (5 bases). The CDR3 loop spans 16 amino acids. V lost 2 bases and J lost 5, with 21 bases in between. Germline assignment: CDR1 SQVTM and CDR2 ANQGSEA.

The chain uses TRBV7-9 and TRBJ2-4; TRBD1 is a possible D gene (5 bases). The better agreement between TRBJ2-7 and the DNA end casts doubt on the J call. The V gene's germline CDR1 is SEHNR and CDR2 FQNEAQ (reference sequence). The CDR3 loop spans 12 amino acids. CDR3 in DNA: TGTGCCAGCAGCTTTCAGGGATCCGAGCAGTACTTC. Its protein is CASSFQGSEQYF.

The V call is TRBV12-3 or TRBV12-4, the J call TRBJ2-7; D is unclear. This CDR3 is built from 15 residues. Trimming removed 6 bases at V and 2 bases at J, with 17 bases between. The CDR3 coding sequence is TGTGCCAGCAGCGTATTCCCCGGGCAGGCCTACGAGCAGTACTTC. It is translated as CASSVFPGQAYEQYF.

The table lists this clonotype with a few counts. V and J are TRBV25-1 and TRBJ2-6; D is unclear. CDR1 is MGHDK and CDR2 is SYGVNS in the germline V gene. The V gene lost 2 bases and the J gene lost 0 bases, with 8 bases spanning the gap. The CDR3 has 16 residues. The CDR3 coding sequence is TGTGCCAGCAGTGAACCCCTCATCTCTGGGGCCAACGTCCTGACTTTC. Protein product: CASSEPLISGANVLTF. Complete variable domain (other parts from reference TRBV25-1 and TRBJ2-6): EADIYQTPRYLVIGTGKKITLECSQTMGHDKMYWYQQDPGMELHLIHYSYGVNSTEKGDLSSESTVSRIRTEHFPLTLESARPSHTSQYLCASSEPLISGANVLTFGAGSRLTVL.

J is TRBJ2-7 and V is TRBV29-1; TRBD1 or TRBD2 may be the D gene (5 bases each). V dropped 4 bases and J dropped 3 bases, with 13 bases sitting between them. CDR3 length: 13 residues. Germline V gene data show CDR1 as SQVTM and CDR2 as ANQGSEA. CDR3 bases: TGCAGCGTTGGGCAGGGACGGAACTACGAGCAGTACTTC. This codes for CSVGQGRNYEQYF.

This clonotype was counted between two and nine times. V gene TRBV7-2 combines with J gene TRBJ2-7; the match to TRBD1 covers 7 bases. The CDR3 is made up of 14 amino acids. CDR1 and CDR2 from the germline V gene are SGHTA and FQGNSA. Trimming cost V 5 bases and J 3 bases; bases outside gene matches: 7. The DNA of the CDR3 is TGTGCCAGCAGCAGTCACAGGGGCAACTACGAGCAGTACTTC. Residues: CASSSHRGNYEQYF.

The chain joins TRBV24-1 to TRBJ2-5, with 12 bases aligning to TRBD2. The CDR3 spans 17 residues. Germline V lookup: CDR1 KGHDR, CDR2 SFDVKD. Losses at the gene ends were 4 bases for V and 5 bases for J; bases not matched to a gene: 10. This CDR3 reads CATSEGGLAGPRETQYF. The CDR3 DNA is TGTGCCACCAGTGAAGGTGGACTAGCGGGGCCTCGGGAGACCCAGTACTTC.

This chain joins TRBV7-9 and TRBJ2-5; either TRBD1 or TRBD2 may supply D (5 bases each). The length of the CDR3 is 15 residues. Germline CDR1 reads SEHNR; CDR2 reads FQNEAQ (reference sequence). Between the trimmed V and J ends, which lost 5 bases and 5 bases, there was a span of 18 bases. In nucleotides, the CDR3 is TGTGCCAGCAGCGAACCCAGGGACCTTAGGGAGACCCAGTACTTC. Residues: CASSEPRDLRETQYF. Variable domain in full (rest from reference TRBV7-9 and TRBJ2-5): DTGVSQNPRHKITKRGQNVTFRCDPISEHNRLYWYRQTLGQGPEFLTYFQNEAQLEKSRLLSDRFSAERPKGSFSTLEIQRTEQGDSAMYLCASSEPRDLRETQYFGPGTRLLVL.

This rearrangement joins TRBV28 to TRBJ2-7, with TRBD1 matching 7 bases. The trim removed 3 bases at V and 0 bases at J, leaving 11 bases unmatched. The CDR3 totals 17 residues. Germline CDR1 is MDHEN and CDR2 is SYDVKM. The CDR3 sequence is CASSFSTHTGDSYEQYF. The CDR3 nucleotides are TGTGCCAGCAGTTTTAGTACACACACAGGGGACTCCTACGAGCAGTACTTC.

The V call is TRBV6-6, the J call TRBJ2-7, with D maybe TRBD1 (5 bases). CDR3 length: 13 residues. The germline V gene has CDR1 MNHNY and CDR2 SVGAGI (reference sequence). V was clipped by 7 bases and J by 5 bases, with 15 bases between them. CDR3 sequence (DNA): TGTGCCAGCATCCAAGGTGGGGCGGACGAGCAGTACTTC. This codes for CASIQGGADEQYF.

The chain couples TRBV4-3 to TRBJ2-1; TRBD2 is a possible D gene (5 bases). V gave up 1 base and J gave up 5 bases, with 18 bases separating them. Germline-derived CDR1 and CDR2 are LGHNA and YSLEER. The CDR3 contains 17 residues. The CDR3 loop is CASSQGRSHRRHNEQFF. DNA of the CDR3: TGCGCCAGCAGCCAAGGGAGGTCCCACCGGAGGCACAATGAGCAGTTCTTC.

This clonotype was observed a few times. The rearrangement links TRBV4-3 to TRBJ2-1; 9 nucleotides agree with TRBD2. The CDR3 has 17 residues. V lost 3 bases to trimming and J lost 6 bases; unmatched junction nucleotides: 12. The germline CDR1 and CDR2 sequences are LGHNA and YSLEER. The chain's CDR3 is CASSQELLVAGANEQFF. As DNA, the CDR3 is TGCGCCAGCAGCCAGGAATTATTGGTAGCGGGGGCCAATGAGCAGTTCTTC.

The chain uses TRBV7-2 and TRBJ2-5; D unclear. The end of the DNA is better explained by TRBJ2-1, so the J call may be wrong. CDR1 and CDR2 from the germline V gene are SGHTA and FQGNSA. The CDR3 sequence is 15 residues long. CDR3 loop: CASSLARQAQETQFF. CDR3 DNA sequence: TGTGCCAGCAGCTTAGCTCGGCAGGCCCAAGAGACCCAGTTCTTC.

The V and J genes are TRBV7-2 and TRBJ2-1; 8 bases align to TRBD2. Germline trimming cut 5 bases from V and 8 bases from J; bases unmatched to any gene: 8. This CDR3 contains 14 residues. In germline, CDR1 is SGHTA, CDR2 FQGNSA. The CDR3 reads CASSGGLELDEQFF. The CDR3 nucleotides read TGTGCCAGCAGCGGGGGACTAGAGCTTGATGAGCAGTTCTTC. Complete variable domain (other parts from reference TRBV7-2 and TRBJ2-1): GAGVSQSPSNKVTEKGKDVELRCDPISGHTALYWYRQSLGQGLEFLIYFQGNSAPDKSGLPSDRFSAERTGGSVSTLTIQRTQQEDSAVYLCASSGGLELDEQFFGPGTRLTVL.

This clonotype has just a few counts. This chain joins TRBV27 and TRBJ2-7; the D gene is possibly TRBD1 (6 bases). This CDR3 is built from 15 residues. Germline lookup yields CDR1 MNHEY and CDR2 SMNVEV (reference sequence). V lost 3 bases and J 0 bases, leaving 12 bases between the germline ends. Written as DNA, the CDR3 is TGTGCCAGCAGTTTTGGACAGACGAGCTCCTACGAGCAGTACTTC. It yields the protein CASSFGQTSSYEQYF.

The chain uses TRBV7-2 and TRBJ2-3, with TRBD2 matching over 11 bases. The germline gives CDR1 SGHTA, CDR2 FQGNSA. V gave up 1 base and J gave up 4 bases; unmatched junction bases: 7. The CDR3 has 17 residues. This CDR3 is CASSLEPSGGPPDTQYF. In DNA, the CDR3 is TGTGCCAGCAGCTTAGAACCTAGCGGGGGGCCACCAGATACGCAGTATTTT. The complete variable domain, with remaining parts taken from reference TRBV7-2 and TRBJ2-3, reads GAGVSQSPSNKVTEKGKDVELRCDPISGHTALYWYRQSLGQGLEFLIYFQGNSAPDKSGLPSDRFSAERTGGSVSTLTIQRTQQEDSAVYLCASSLEPSGGPPDTQYFGPGTRLTVL.

The DNA for the CDR3 is TGTGCCACCAGTGATCCACCGGGACCCCCTCATCATGAGCAGTTCTTC. Protein product: CATSDPPGPPHHEQFF. The V call is TRBV24-1, the J call TRBJ2-1; D may correspond to TRBD1 or TRBD2 (5 bases each). Per germline, CDR1 KGHDR and CDR2 SFDVKD. V was pared by 3 bases and J by 8 bases, with 19 bases between. The CDR3 totals 16 residues.

This clonotype was seen only once. This chain connects TRBV25-1 to TRBJ1-4; D gene unclear. This CDR3 region has 16 residues. V shed 7 bases and J shed 8 bases, with 23 bases lying between them. The germline V gene encodes CDR1 MGHDK and CDR2 SYGVNS. CDR3: CASTAVGSPSGEKLFF. CDR3 sequence (DNA): TGTGCCAGCACCGCCGTGGGGTCTCCAAGTGGGGAAAAACTGTTTTTT. The full variable domain, completed using reference TRBV25-1 and TRBJ1-4, is EADIYQTPRYLVIGTGKKITLECSQTMGHDKMYWYQQDPGMELHLIHYSYGVNSTEKGDLSSESTVSRIRTEHFPLTLESARPSHTSQYLCASTAVGSPSGEKLFFGSGTQLSVL.

The CDR3 nucleotides are TGTGCCAGCAGCTTAGACGCTAGCGGGGGGACATATTTCACAGATACGCAGTATTTT. Its translation is CASSLDASGGTYFTDTQYF. This chain links TRBV7-2 with TRBJ2-3; 11 positions agree with TRBD2. After removal of 1 base from V and 2 bases from J, the junction contained 11 bases not matched to a gene. The length of the CDR3 is 19 residues. Germline V gives CDR1 SGHTA, CDR2 FQGNSA. Using reference TRBV7-2 and TRBJ2-3 for the parts outside the CDR3, the full variable domain is GAGVSQSPSNKVTEKGKDVELRCDPISGHTALYWYRQSLGQGLEFLIYFQGNSAPDKSGLPSDRFSAERTGGSVSTLTIQRTQQEDSAVYLCASSLDASGGTYFTDTQYFGPGTRLTVL.

The rearrangement joins TRBV10-3 to TRBJ1-2, with TRBD1 matching 9 bases. Per the germline V gene, CDR1 is ENHRY and CDR2 is SYGVKD. The CDR3 spans 17 residues. With 2 bases clipped from V and 7 bases from J, the junction kept 14 bases outside the gene matches. In DNA, the CDR3 is TGTGCCATCAGTGAGCCAAATCTGAGGGACAGGGATTTTGGCTACACCTTC. This encodes CAISEPNLRDRDFGYTF.

This sequence joins TRBV4-1 and TRBJ2-1; D is tentatively TRBD1 or TRBD2 (5 bases each). Germline CDR1 is MGHRA and CDR2 is YSYEKL. Trimming took 3 bases from V and 10 from J, leaving 16 bases between them. CDR3 size: 14 residues. For the CDR3, the DNA is TGCGCCAGCAGCCACAAGCTTTTCGGGGCAGAGCAGTTCTTC. This codes for CASSHKLFGAEQFF.

This chain joins TRBV29-1 and TRBJ2-7, with 8 bases aligning to TRBD2. The CDR3 extends over 15 amino acids. Germline V gene sequence: CDR1 SQVTM, CDR2 ANQGSEA. V trimming: 4 bases; J trimming: 2 bases; junction bases outside the gene matches: 10. CDR3 bases: TGCAGCGTTGGGGGAGGTAGCGGGGCTACCTACGAGCAGTACTTC. Amino acid sequence: CSVGGGSGATYEQYF.

J is TRBJ2-5 and V is TRBV20-1; D not certain. The J call may be in error: the DNA end matches TRBJ2-7 better. This CDR3 has 15 amino acids. The germline V gene has CDR1 DFQATT and CDR2 SNEGSKA (reference sequence). The CDR3, as DNA: TGCAGTGCTAGAGATCCCCTCCCACGTCCCTACGAGCAGTACTTC. This gives the protein CSARDPLPRPYEQYF.